Presented here are 8 T cell receptor beta chains from one specimen sequenced in a study of blood T cells in healthy people across ages. The second PCR ran about 6 to 12 cycles with a sample-barcoded 5' primer and J-beta primers. TCRdb re-called the 5' RACE reads with MiXCR, one entry per CDR3 protein. The sample has 700,000 to 950,000 distinct CDR3 sequences; about 62% are singletons. The sample comprised blood. Source of these receptors: a young man in good health.

This clonotype was detected only once. The chain uses TRBV20-1 and TRBJ2-5; tentatively, D is TRBD2 (5 bases). Germline V gene lookup returns CDR1 DFQATT and CDR2 SNEGSKA (reference sequence). V lost 1 base, J lost 11 bases, and 26 bases lay in between. This CDR3 is 16 amino acids long. CDR3 DNA sequence: TGCAGTGCTAGAGGCCGCGCGGGTCTAATCTCCGATGAGCAGTACTTC. Protein: CSARGRAGLISDEQYF.

V and J are TRBV20-1 and TRBJ2-4; tentative D call: TRBD2 (6 bases). The J call is in doubt because the DNA end fits TRBJ2-7 better. The CDR3 loop spans 15 amino acids. Looked up from germline, CDR1 is DFQATT and CDR2 is SNEGSKA (reference sequence). CDR3 nucleotides: TGCAGTGCTAGAAGTTCGCCCAGGACTACCTACGAGCAGTACTTC. It translates to CSARSSPRTTYEQYF.

The chain joins TRBV10-3 to TRBJ1-6; the D is unclear. The germline V and J ends were trimmed by 3 bases and 8 bases, with 8 bases remaining between them. CDR1 is ENHRY and CDR2 is SYGVKD in the germline V gene. The CDR3 consists of 13 residues. The CDR3 nucleotides are TGTGCCATCAGTGATCTCGAAGATTCACCCCTCCACTTT. Translation: CAISDLEDSPLHF.

The chain is built from TRBV10-1 and TRBJ1-1; D might be TRBD1 (6 bases). Trimming removed 2 bases at V and 0 bases at J, with 19 bases between. The CDR3 has 18 residues. The germline V gene has CDR1 WNHNN and CDR2 SYGVQD (reference sequence). CDR3 residues: CASSETRDTRFMNTEAFF. CDR3 sequence (DNA): TGCGCCAGCAGTGAGACGCGGGACACTCGATTCATGAACACTGAAGCTTTCTTT.

With regard to this clonotype: One junction end disagrees with the germline gene, perhaps due to a read error. The CDR3: CASSLAASGGNERFF. In DNA, the CDR3 is TGTGCCAGCAGCTTAGCGGCTAGCGGGGGAAATGAGCGGTTCTTC. The chain employs TRBV7-9 and TRBJ2-1; 10 bases are a match to TRBD2. The CDR3 consists of 15 residues. CDR1 and CDR2 from the germline V gene are SEHNR and FQNEAQ (reference sequence). The whole variable domain, remainder taken from reference TRBV7-9 and TRBJ2-1, is DTGVSQNPRHKITKRGQNVTFRCDPISEHNRLYWYRQTLGQGPEFLTYFQNEAQLEKSRLLSDRFSAERPKGSFSTLEIQRTEQGDSAMYLCASSLAASGGNERFFGPGTRLTVL.

Many counts were recorded for this clonotype. The V call is TRBV6-1, the J call TRBJ2-1; tentatively, D is TRBD1 (6 bases). Germline lookup yields CDR1 MNHNS and CDR2 SASEGT. The V gene lost 8 bases and the J gene lost 5 bases, with 10 bases spanning the gap. The CDR3 spans 12 residues. The CDR3 region is CASDRLDNEQFF. Written as DNA, the CDR3 is TGTGCCAGCGACAGGTTGGACAATGAGCAGTTCTTC.

Of note for this clonotype: At one boundary the junction diverges from the germline segment, which might be a read error. The chain combines TRBV5-1 with TRBJ1-1, with a possible D match to TRBD1 (5 bases). In germline, CDR1 is SGHRS, CDR2 YFSETQ. There are 14 residues in the CDR3. The DNA of the CDR3 is TGTGCCAGCAGCTTGGATTTGGGGGTCACTGAAGCTTTCTTT. Amino acids: CASSLDLGVTEAFF.

V and J are TRBV20-1 and TRBJ2-4; D is ambiguous. This CDR3 region has 15 residues. Trimming stripped 0 bases from V and 0 bases from J, with 9 bases between. Looked up from germline, CDR1 is DFQATT and CDR2 is SNEGSKA (reference sequence). CDR3 loop: CSAREERRAKNIQYF. CDR3 DNA: TGCAGTGCTAGAGAGGAGCGCAGAGCCAAAAACATTCAGTACTTC.